What follows are 31 T cell receptor beta chains derived from one specimen sequenced in a study of shared clonotypes between healthy human individuals. The assay was immunoSEQ multiplex PCR, and TCRdb's table has in-frame clones only and misses some. The sample has 150,000 to 200,000 clones; 85% to 95% are singletons. Input material: naive CD4+ T cells sorted from blood. Subset given: CD45RA+ positively selected. These receptors all stem from a woman aged 30 to 39 in good health.

This clone was counted once. This chain connects TRBV7-2 to TRBJ2-7; 10 nucleotides agree with TRBD1. The CDR3 covers 14 residues. The J segment lost 1 base and the V segment lost 7 bases, leaving 4 bases of the junction unmatched. Per germline, CDR1 SGHTA and CDR2 FQGNSA. The CDR3 nucleotides read TGTGCCAGCACTCGGGACAGGGGTTCCTACGAGCAGTACTTC. Translation: CASTRDRGSYEQYF.

The chain combines TRBV7-9 with TRBJ1-3, with D perhaps TRBD1 (5 bases). The germline V and J ends were trimmed by 3 bases and 0 bases, with 9 bases remaining between them. The CDR3 spans 15 residues. CDR1 and CDR2 from the germline V gene are SEHNR and FQNEAQ (reference sequence). In DNA, the CDR3 is TGTGCCAGCAGCTTGGGACCGATCTCTGGAAACACCATATATTTT. Its translation: CASSLGPISGNTIYF.

V gene TRBV18 combines with J gene TRBJ1-1; D gene uncertain. The CDR3 spans 12 residues. Between the trimmed V and J ends, which lost 3 bases and 7 bases, there was a span of 9 bases. The germline V gene has CDR1 KGHSH and CDR2 LQKENI. Here the CDR3 reads CASSPWTGEAFF. CDR3 sequence (DNA): TGTGCCAGCTCACCTTGGACGGGTGAAGCTTTCTTT.

The V and J genes are TRBV6-1 and TRBJ1-3; 7 bases align to TRBD1. Looked up from germline, CDR1 is MNHNS and CDR2 is SASEGT. After removal of 4 bases from V and 8 bases from J, the junction contained 5 bases not matched to a gene. The CDR3 runs to 13 residues. The chain's CDR3 is CASSGDRCHTIYF. The CDR3 DNA sequence: TGTGCCAGCAGTGGGGACAGATGCCACACCATATATTTT.

This clone is a singleton in its sample. The chain links TRBV30 to TRBJ1-4; possibly TRBD1 for D (6 bases). Germline V gene lookup returns CDR1 GTSNPN and CDR2 SVGIG (reference sequence). CDR3 size: 17 residues. Trimming stripped 2 bases from V and 10 bases from J, with 26 bases between. CDR3 protein: CAWSQRQGRKLEGKLFF. In DNA, the CDR3 is TGTGCCTGGAGTCAAAGGCAGGGGAGGAAACTTGAAGGAAAACTGTTTTTT.

V is TRBV11-2 and J is TRBJ1-1, with D possibly being TRBD1 (6 bases). The CDR3 spans 16 residues. Trimming pared 5 bases from V and 0 bases from J, leaving 16 bases between. Germline assignment: CDR1 SGHAT and CDR2 FQNNGV. As DNA, the CDR3 is TGTGCCAGCAGCCCCAATGCACAGGGAATGAACACTGAAGCTTTCTTT. Protein product: CASSPNAQGMNTEAFF.

The V gene is TRBV5-4, the J gene TRBJ1-1; D is perhaps TRBD1 (6 bases). The CDR3 runs 12 residues. Per germline, CDR1 SGHNT and CDR2 YYREEE (reference sequence). V gave up 10 bases and J gave up 1 base, with 11 bases separating them. CDR3 nucleotides: TGTGCCTTCCAGGGGAAGAACACTGAAGCTTTCTTT. This gives the protein CAFQGKNTEAFF.

The rearrangement links TRBV29-1 to TRBJ2-5; D might be TRBD1 (6 bases). Germline CDR1 reads SQVTM; CDR2 reads ANQGSEA. V was shortened by 5 bases and J by 2 bases, with 9 bases between the two germline ends. CDR3 length: 12 amino acids. The CDR3 loop is CSVPGQQETQYF. CDR3 DNA: TGCAGCGTTCCTGGACAGCAAGAGACCCAGTACTTC.

The genes are TRBV15 and TRBJ2-7, with D possibly called TRBD1 or TRBD2 (5 bases each). The CDR3 has 16 residues. Per germline, CDR1 LNHNV and CDR2 YYDKDF (reference sequence). Trimming stripped 3 bases from V and 4 bases from J, with 19 bases between. The CDR3 nucleotides read TGTGCCACCAGCAGGCTAACAGGACTGGAGATGTACGAGCAGTACTTC. This codes for CATSRLTGLEMYEQYF.

This clone has only one observation. CDR3 in DNA: TGCGCCAGCAGCCGAGTGGGCGCTAGCGGGAGTCCCGGTGAGCAGTTCTTC. Residues: CASSRVGASGSPGEQFF. The chain uses TRBV4-1 and TRBJ2-1; 10 nucleotides agree with TRBD2. Germline V CDR1 and CDR2: MGHRA, YSYEKL. V shed 4 bases, J shed 9 bases, and the junction held 15 bases outside the gene matches. CDR3 length: 17 residues.

The DNA for the CDR3 is TGTGCCAGCAGCTTGGATGAGGTTTCAGCTTTCTTT. Protein: CASSLDEVSAFF. This chain uses TRBV5-5 with TRBJ1-1; D is uncertain. V lost 0 bases to trimming and J lost 10 bases, with 10 bases between them. Germline CDR1 is SGHKS and CDR2 is YYEKEE (reference sequence). This CDR3 is 12 amino acids long. The full variable domain, with the rest looked up from reference TRBV5-5 and TRBJ1-1, is DAGVTQSPTHLIKTRGQQVTLRCSPISGHKSVSWYQQVLGQGPQFIFQYYEKEERGRGNFPDRFSARQFPNYSSELNVNALLLGDSALYLCASSLDEVSAFFGQGTRLTVV.

The V gene is TRBV28, the J gene TRBJ2-5; 9 bases fit TRBD2. Matching the DNA end better, TRBJ2-7 makes the J call doubtful. Germline V CDR1 and CDR2: MDHEN, SYDVKM. The CDR3 spans 14 residues. CDR3 nucleotides: TGTGCCAGCAGAGCCCCCGGGACTAGCCGCGAGCAGTACTTC. Translation gives CASRAPGTSREQYF.

The chain couples TRBV5-4 to TRBJ1-1; possibly TRBD1 for D (5 bases). V dropped 5 bases and J dropped 6 bases, with 14 bases sitting between them. CDR1 SGHNT and CDR2 YYREEE come from the germline V gene (reference sequence). CDR3 length equals 13 residues. CDR3 region: CASRTEWGAEAFF. CDR3 coding DNA: TGTGCCAGCAGGACCGAATGGGGGGCTGAAGCTTTCTTT.

The chain joins TRBV5-4 to TRBJ2-7, with D possibly called TRBD1 or TRBD2 (5 bases each). Deletions cut 3 bases from V and 2 bases from J, with 15 bases between. Germline values: CDR1 SGHNT, CDR2 YYREEE (reference sequence). The CDR3 has 15 amino acids. CDR3 amino acids: CASSSSRDPPYEQYF. The CDR3 DNA sequence: TGTGCCAGCAGCTCCAGCCGGGACCCTCCCTACGAGCAGTACTTC.

The chain recombines TRBV6-5 with TRBJ1-3; a weak D match, TRBD1 (6 bases). Per germline, CDR1 MNHEY and CDR2 SVGAGI. Between the trimmed V and J ends, which lost 2 bases and 2 bases, there was a span of 10 bases. The length of the CDR3 is 15 residues. Written as DNA, the CDR3 is TGTGCCAGCAGTTACGCATGGACAGCTGGAAACACCATATATTTT. Translation: CASSYAWTAGNTIYF.

This chain links TRBV19 with TRBJ2-2; possible D gene TRBD1, 5 bases. The CDR3 extends over 14 amino acids. V lost 7 bases and J 5 bases, leaving 14 bases between the germline ends. CDR1 LNHDA and CDR2 SQIVND come from the germline V gene (reference sequence). The CDR3 DNA sequence: TGTGCCAGTACGCCCGCAGGGTATACCGGGGAGCTGTTTTTT. Its translation: CASTPAGYTGELFF. The full variable domain, rest sourced from reference TRBV19 and TRBJ2-2, is DGGITQSPKYLFRKEGQNVTLSCEQNLNHDAMYWYRQDPGQGLRLIYYSQIVNDFQKGDIAEGYSVSREKKESFPLTVTSAQKNPTAFYLCASTPAGYTGELFFGEGSRLTVL.

V usage is TRBV5-1 and J usage is TRBJ2-5; 8 nucleotides line up with TRBD2. The DNA matches TRBJ2-7 better at its end, which makes the J call doubtful. CDR3 length: 13 residues. Germline loops: CDR1 SGHRS, CDR2 YFSETQ. The CDR3 DNA follows: TGCGCCAGCGGGACTAGGGACGCCTACGAGCAGTACTTC. Protein sequence: CASGTRDAYEQYF.

The chain recombines TRBV7-6 with TRBJ2-3; the D is unclear. Germline V gene sequence: CDR1 SGHVS, CDR2 FNYEAQ. V lost 1 base and J 4 bases, leaving 3 bases between the germline ends. This CDR3 is 12 amino acids long. In nucleotides, the CDR3 is TGTGCCAGCAGCTTAGTTCCAGATACGCAGTATTTT. Residues: CASSLVPDTQYF.

The chain links TRBV5-4 to TRBJ2-5; 9 nucleotides match TRBD2. The better agreement between TRBJ2-7 and the DNA end casts doubt on the J call. This CDR3 is 15 amino acids long. Germline assignment: CDR1 SGHNT and CDR2 YYREEE (reference sequence). CDR3 nucleotides: TGTGCCAGCAGGGATAATAGCGGGAGCATAAACGAGCAGTACTTC. Amino acids: CASRDNSGSINEQYF.

The chain employs TRBV7-2 and TRBJ1-5; D remains ambiguous. The CDR3 runs 15 residues. V was cut by 4 bases and J by 0 bases, with 10 bases left in between. Per germline, CDR1 SGHTA and CDR2 FQGNSA. CDR3 residues: CASSSTSGSNQPQHF. Written as DNA, the CDR3 is TGTGCCAGCAGCTCCACGTCGGGTAGCAATCAGCCCCAGCATTTT.

V and J are TRBV6-1 and TRBJ2-7; a weak D match, TRBD1 (5 bases). Per the germline V gene, CDR1 is MNHNS and CDR2 is SASEGT. This CDR3 contains 14 residues. V lost 2 bases and J lost 6, with 14 bases in between. The CDR3 region is CASSEHKDQGEQYF. CDR3 DNA sequence: TGTGCCAGCAGTGAACACAAGGATCAGGGCGAGCAGTACTTC.

The chain links TRBV10-2 to TRBJ2-1; 8 positions match TRBD2. This CDR3 spans 15 amino acids. The germline V gene has CDR1 WSHSY and CDR2 SAAADI. V trimming: 5 bases; J trimming: 6 bases; junction bases outside the gene matches: 9. For the CDR3, the DNA is TGCGCCAGCAGTTTTAGACGGGAGGGCCCCAATGAGCAGTTCTTC. It yields the protein CASSFRREGPNEQFF.

This chain links TRBV9 with TRBJ2-7; D is undetermined. The CDR3 has 14 residues. V shed 0 bases and J shed 2 bases, with 9 bases lying between them. Looked up from germline, CDR1 is SGDLS and CDR2 is YYNGEE. Written as DNA, the CDR3 is TGTGCCAGCAGCGTAGAAGCAGGTCCCTACGAGCAGTACTTC. Protein product: CASSVEAGPYEQYF.

This chain connects TRBV20-1 to TRBJ1-6; D remains unclear. CDR1 DFQATT and CDR2 SNEGSKA come from the germline V gene (reference sequence). CDR3 length equals 11 residues. With 2 bases removed from V and 15 bases from J, the gap between germline ends came to 11 bases. The CDR3 loop reads CSARIRELLHF. The CDR3 DNA reads as TGCAGTGCTAGAATCCGGGAACTCCTCCACTTT.

The gene calls are TRBV18 and TRBJ2-2; weak D call: TRBD2 (6 bases). Germline CDR1 reads KGHSH; CDR2 reads LQKENI. Trimming cost V 3 bases and J 2 bases, with 13 bases left between them. This CDR3 comprises 16 residues. CDR3 sequence reads: CASSPVVGSNTGELFF. The CDR3 DNA follows: TGTGCCAGCTCACCGGTCGTCGGGAGTAACACCGGGGAGCTGTTTTTT.

The chain employs TRBV6-6 and TRBJ2-7; TRBD1 agrees at 7 bases. The CDR3 contains 16 residues. Per the germline V gene, CDR1 is MNHNY and CDR2 is SVGAGI (reference sequence). The V gene end was trimmed by 3 bases and the J gene end by 0 bases; junction bases not matched to a gene: 8. The DNA of the CDR3 is TGTGCCAGCAGTTATTCCGGGACAGCTAGCTCCTACGAGCAGTACTTC. Protein: CASSYSGTASSYEQYF.

Remarks on this clone: A junction boundary mismatches the germline segment, possibly from a read error. J is TRBJ2-1 and V is TRBV6-5; the D gene is possibly TRBD2 (5 bases). The CDR3 contains 13 residues. Germline CDR1 reads MNHEY; CDR2 reads SVGAGI. The CDR3 region is CASSYSRENGQFF. DNA of the CDR3: TGTGCCAGCAGTTACTCGAGGGAGAATGGGCAGTTCTTC.

The chain recombines TRBV11-2 with TRBJ2-7; TRBD2 agrees at 11 bases. The CDR3 has 16 amino acids. V shed 1 base, J shed 9 bases, and the junction held 11 bases outside the gene matches. Germline values: CDR1 SGHAT, CDR2 FQNNGV. This CDR3 is CASSLVGTSGRTRQYF. Here the CDR3 DNA reads TGTGCCAGCAGCTTAGTCGGGACTAGCGGACGTACCCGGCAGTACTTC.

The chain joins TRBV5-1 to TRBJ2-1, with 10 bases that match TRBD2. The CDR3 runs 15 residues. The ends lost 4 bases at V and 2 bases at J; junction bases unmatched: 3. CDR1 SGHRS and CDR2 YFSETQ come from the germline V gene. CDR3 residues: CASSRTSGAYNEQFF. CDR3 bases: TGCGCCAGCAGCCGTACTAGCGGGGCCTACAATGAGCAGTTCTTC. Together with reference TRBV5-1 and TRBJ2-1, the CDR3 gives the full variable domain: KAGVTQTPRYLIKTRGQQVTLSCSPISGHRSVSWYQQTPGQGLQFLFEYFSETQRNKGNFPGRFSGRQFSNSRSEMNVSTLELGDSALYLCASSRTSGAYNEQFFGPGTRLTVL.

The V gene is TRBV28, the J gene TRBJ2-2, with 11 bases identical to TRBD2. J was trimmed by 5 bases and V by 6 bases; bases with no gene match: 5. From germline, CDR1 is MDHEN and CDR2 SYDVKM. The CDR3 runs 15 residues. In nucleotides, the CDR3 is TGTGCCAGCAGAGATAGCGGGAGGGTGACCGGGGAGCTGTTTTTT. It encodes CASRDSGRVTGELFF.

This rearrangement joins TRBV6-5 to TRBJ1-4, with 7 positions matching TRBD1. With V trimmed by 0 bases and J by 8 bases, 9 bases remained unmatched. The CDR3 runs 16 residues. Germline V gives CDR1 MNHEY, CDR2 SVGAGI. The CDR3 nucleotides are TGTGCCAGCAGTTACTCTCCGGGACAGATCCAAGAAAAACTGTTTTTT. Its translation: CASSYSPGQIQEKLFF.